The sequence of this T cell receptor (beta chain) was determined in a study of blood T cell repertoires in COVID-19. Study context: The United States, Italy and Spain provided the acute and convalescent COVID-19 samples. In each case, the material was cDNA or gDNA derived from T cells, B-cell-depleted T cells, or PBMCs.

This table comes from immunoSEQ multiplex PCR, and its TCRdb copy is limited to in-frame clones, with some not included. The sample shows about 210,000 clones, about four fifths of them seen only once. The specimen sequenced was peripheral blood. The sequence derives from a woman aged 50 to 65 with active or convalescent COVID-19.

CDR3: CASSLGGPYNEQFF. In DNA, the CDR3 is TGTGCCAGCAGCTTGGGGGGACCATACAATGAGCAGTTCTTC. V and J are TRBV7-3 and TRBJ2-1, with D possibly matching TRBD2 (6 bases). V shed 3 bases and J shed 4 bases, with 10 bases lying between them. Germline assignment: CDR1 SGHTA and CDR2 FQGTGA. The CDR3 runs 14 residues.